This is a list of T cell receptor beta chains from one sample in a study of blood T cells in healthy people across ages. TCRdb reanalysed the 5' RACE reads using MiXCR and keeps one entry per CDR3 protein. The sample has 1.4 million to 1.5 million distinct CDR3 sequences; approximately 40% are singletons. The sample consisted of blood. Receptor source: a woman under 30 in good health. Each CDR3 is given with its conserved first and last residue. The order of the fields is J gene, D gene, V gene, clone size, CDR3 DNA, CDR3 protein. The D gene is left open where the match is weak. A clone size is listed for some rows: how often the clone was seen (once, few, many), or a class if it is expanded.

J gene: TRBJ1-3; D gene: TRBD1; V gene: TRBV12-3/TRBV12-4; clone size: .; CDR3 DNA: TGTGCCAGCAGTTTATGGGACAGTCTTATCCCAGGCTCTGGAAACACCATATATTTT; CDR3 protein: CASSLWDSLIPGSGNTIYF
J gene: TRBJ2-3; D gene: TRBD2; V gene: TRBV20-1; clone size: few; CDR3 DNA: TGCAGTGCTCCTGGGACTAGCGGGAGCACAGATACGCAGTATTTT; CDR3 protein: CSAPGTSGSTDTQYF
J gene: TRBJ1-2; D gene: TRBD1; V gene: TRBV29-1; clone size: .; CDR3 DNA: TGCAGCGTAGCCGGGACAGGAATACCTCCCGCTAACTATGGCTACACCTTC; CDR3 protein: CSVAGTGIPPANYGYTF
J gene: TRBJ1-2; D gene: TRBD1; V gene: TRBV6-1; clone size: .; CDR3 DNA: TGTGCCAGCTATGGGACAGCTAACTATGGCTACACCTTC; CDR3 protein: CASYGTANYGYTF
J gene: TRBJ2-7; D gene: TRBD1; V gene: TRBV4-1; clone size: .; CDR3 DNA: TGCGCCAGCAGCCAACGCGGACAGGGCATTTACGAGCAGTACTTC; CDR3 protein: CASSQRGQGIYEQYF
J gene: TRBJ2-5; D gene: TRBD2; V gene: TRBV27; clone size: .; CDR3 DNA: TGTGCCAGCAGTTGGGGTAGCGGGAACCAAGAGACCCAGTACTTC; CDR3 protein: CASSWGSGNQETQYF
J gene: TRBJ2-3; D gene: .; V gene: TRBV18; clone size: .; CDR3 DNA: TGTGCCAGCTCACCACCCCAGGGGCTATCCACAGATACGCAGTATTTT; CDR3 protein: CASSPPQGLSTDTQYF
J gene: TRBJ2-1; D gene: TRBD2; V gene: TRBV12-3/TRBV12-4; clone size: .; CDR3 DNA: TGTGCCAGCAGTCCTAATCTTATAGCGGGTGAGCAGTTCTTC; CDR3 protein: CASSPNLIAGEQFF
J gene: TRBJ1-4; D gene: .; V gene: TRBV7-9; clone size: .; CDR3 DNA: TGTGCCAGCAGCCAGCGGGACACAGCTAATGAAAAACTGTTTTTT; CDR3 protein: CASSQRDTANEKLFF
J gene: TRBJ2-1; D gene: .; V gene: TRBV3-1; clone size: .; CDR3 DNA: TGTGCCAGCAGCCAAGAGGGCGGGGCAATGCGGAATGAGCAGTTCTTC; CDR3 protein: CASSQEGGAMRNEQFF
J gene: TRBJ1-2; D gene: TRBD1; V gene: TRBV29-1; clone size: few; CDR3 DNA: TGCAGCGTTGAGCCCACCGGGACAGGGGGCTTAGGCTATGGCTACACCTTC; CDR3 protein: CSVEPTGTGGLGYGYTF
J gene: TRBJ2-7; D gene: .; V gene: TRBV7-9; clone size: few; CDR3 DNA: TGTGCCAGCAGCTTAGCTGTGACGCCGCAAGCGGGTCGTGATGAGCAGTACTTC; CDR3 protein: CASSLAVTPQAGRDEQYF
J gene: TRBJ2-1; D gene: TRBD2; V gene: TRBV30; clone size: .; CDR3 DNA: TGTGCCTGGAGTGTACTAGCGGGAACCTACAATGAGCAGTTCTTC; CDR3 protein: CAWSVLAGTYNEQFF
J gene: TRBJ2-7; D gene: .; V gene: TRBV2; clone size: few; CDR3 DNA: TGTGCCAGCTGGGGCGGGGCCGAGCAGTACTTC; CDR3 protein: CASWGGAEQYF
J gene: TRBJ2-3; D gene: TRBD2; V gene: TRBV14; clone size: .; CDR3 DNA: TGTGCCAGCAGCCAGTACATTTCTAGCGGGACTAGCACAGATACGCAGTATTTT; CDR3 protein: CASSQYISSGTSTDTQYF
J gene: TRBJ1-5; D gene: .; V gene: TRBV6-1; clone size: .; CDR3 DNA: TGTGCCAGCAGGAGGGACGGGTTGGACAATCAGCCCCAGCATTTT; CDR3 protein: CASRRDGLDNQPQHF
J gene: TRBJ1-4; D gene: .; V gene: TRBV20-1; clone size: .; CDR3 DNA: TGCAGTGCTCCACGATTCAGCGGCTCTCAGGAAAAACTGTTTTTT; CDR3 protein: CSAPRFSGSQEKLFF
J gene: TRBJ2-7; D gene: TRBD2; V gene: TRBV20-1; clone size: .; CDR3 DNA: TGCAGTGCTAGAGGACTAGCGGGAGTAAGCGAGCAGTACTTC; CDR3 protein: CSARGLAGVSEQYF
J gene: TRBJ2-3; D gene: .; V gene: TRBV7-7; clone size: few; CDR3 DNA: TGTGCTAGCAGCTTACAGGGATACAGCACAGATACGCAGTATTTT; CDR3 protein: CASSLQGYSTDTQYF
J gene: TRBJ2-3; D gene: TRBD2; V gene: TRBV6-5; clone size: .; CDR3 DNA: TGTGCCAGCAGATCGGGGGCGAGCGGGAGTTCCAATACGCAGTATTTT; CDR3 protein: CASRSGASGSSNTQYF
J gene: TRBJ2-2; D gene: .; V gene: TRBV5-1; clone size: few; CDR3 DNA: TGCGCCAGCAGCTCCAAAGACAGTCCGAACACCGGGGAGCTGTTTTTT; CDR3 protein: CASSSKDSPNTGELFF
J gene: TRBJ1-4; D gene: .; V gene: TRBV15; clone size: .; CDR3 DNA: TGTGCCACCAGCAGAGATGGAAATGAAAAACTGTTTTTT; CDR3 protein: CATSRDGNEKLFF
J gene: TRBJ2-3; D gene: .; V gene: TRBV15; clone size: few; CDR3 DNA: TGTGCCACCAGCAGAGATCGGGTCGGGGGAGCCGGAGATACGCAGTATTTT; CDR3 protein: CATSRDRVGGAGDTQYF
J gene: TRBJ1-4; D gene: TRBD1; V gene: TRBV5-1; clone size: .; CDR3 DNA: TGCGCCAGCAGTCGGACAGGGGGCGCAACTAATGAAAAACTGTTTTTT; CDR3 protein: CASSRTGGATNEKLFF
J gene: TRBJ2-5; D gene: .; V gene: TRBV15; clone size: few; CDR3 DNA: TGTGCCTTGGGGAGCCAAGAGACCCAGTACTTC; CDR3 protein: CALGSQETQYF
J gene: TRBJ1-2; D gene: .; V gene: TRBV25-1; clone size: few; CDR3 DNA: TGTGCCAGCAGCTTCGGGACGGCTACGAGGGGCTACACCTTC; CDR3 protein: CASSFGTATRGYTF
J gene: TRBJ2-7; D gene: TRBD2; V gene: TRBV29-1; clone size: many; CDR3 DNA: TGCAGCGTTGAGACTAGCGAGTACTCCTACGAGCAGTACTTC; CDR3 protein: CSVETSEYSYEQYF
J gene: TRBJ2-1; D gene: .; V gene: TRBV3-1; clone size: .; CDR3 DNA: TGTGCCAGCACCCGGTCGGAAGGAGGGGGGCGTGGCAATGAGCAGTTCTTC; CDR3 protein: CASTRSEGGGRGNEQFF
J gene: TRBJ1-5; D gene: .; V gene: TRBV28; clone size: .; CDR3 DNA: TGTGCCAGCAGTTTGACAAGGAATAGCAATCAGCCCCAGCATTTT; CDR3 protein: CASSLTRNSNQPQHF
J gene: TRBJ2-4; D gene: TRBD1; V gene: TRBV11-2; clone size: few; CDR3 DNA: TGTGCCAGCAGCTCTTGGACAGGGGAAAACATTCAGTACTTC; CDR3 protein: CASSSWTGENIQYF
J gene: TRBJ2-7; D gene: TRBD1; V gene: TRBV28; clone size: .; CDR3 DNA: TGTGCCAGCAGTTTCGGGGACAGGCCCTCCTACGAGCAGTACTTC; CDR3 protein: CASSFGDRPSYEQYF
J gene: TRBJ2-4; D gene: .; V gene: TRBV9; clone size: .; CDR3 DNA: TGTGCCAGCAGCGGGGGGGACATTCAGTACTTC; CDR3 protein: CASSGGDIQYF
J gene: TRBJ1-5; D gene: .; V gene: TRBV6-5; clone size: few; CDR3 DNA: TGTGCCAGCCGCCCGGGGGCTTTCGGTGACAATCAGCCCCAGCATTTT; CDR3 protein: CASRPGAFGDNQPQHF
J gene: TRBJ1-1; D gene: .; V gene: TRBV12-3/TRBV12-4; clone size: once; CDR3 DNA: TGTGCCAGCAGTTTAAGTCGTGAGAACACTGAAGCTTTCTTT; CDR3 protein: CASSLSRENTEAFF
J gene: TRBJ1-5; D gene: TRBD1; V gene: TRBV12-3/TRBV12-4; clone size: .; CDR3 DNA: TGTGCCAGCGGCAGGGGGGCGAGCAATCAGCCCCAGCATTTT; CDR3 protein: CASGRGASNQPQHF
J gene: TRBJ2-1; D gene: .; V gene: TRBV20-1; clone size: few; CDR3 DNA: TGCAGTGCTACCGGCACGTACAATGAGCAGTTCTTC; CDR3 protein: CSATGTYNEQFF
J gene: TRBJ2-1; D gene: TRBD2; V gene: TRBV10-3; clone size: few; CDR3 DNA: TGTGCCATCAGTGAGGCGGGGGGGCCAGGTGAGCAGTTCTTC; CDR3 protein: CAISEAGGPGEQFF
J gene: TRBJ2-3; D gene: .; V gene: TRBV10-3; clone size: .; CDR3 DNA: TGTGCCATCGGATGGTGGGATATGCAGTATTTT; CDR3 protein: CAIGWWDMQYF
J gene: TRBJ1-4; D gene: .; V gene: TRBV7-8; clone size: .; CDR3 DNA: TGTGCCAGCAGCTTAGATGATAGTCTAGGGGAAAAACTGTTTTTT; CDR3 protein: CASSLDDSLGEKLFF
J gene: TRBJ2-3; D gene: .; V gene: TRBV11-2; clone size: few; CDR3 DNA: TGTGCCAGCAGCTTCGGGGTACGCACAGATACGCAGTATTTT; CDR3 protein: CASSFGVRTDTQYF
J gene: TRBJ1-6; D gene: .; V gene: TRBV25-1; clone size: .; CDR3 DNA: TGTGCCAGCAGTGTCGACTGGGGAACGGGACCCCTCCACTTT; CDR3 protein: CASSVDWGTGPLHF
J gene: TRBJ2-7; D gene: TRBD2; V gene: TRBV9; clone size: .; CDR3 DNA: TGTGCCAGCAGCGCGCGGGAGGGCTACGAGCAGTACTTC; CDR3 protein: CASSAREGYEQYF
J gene: TRBJ2-2; D gene: TRBD2; V gene: TRBV28; clone size: .; CDR3 DNA: TGTGCCACCTTAGCGGGGGGGCGTGGCACCGGGGAGCTGTTTTTT; CDR3 protein: CATLAGGRGTGELFF
J gene: TRBJ1-5; D gene: .; V gene: TRBV5-1; clone size: many; CDR3 DNA: TGCGCCAGCAGCTTGGCCGGGGATAGCAATCAGCCCCAGCATTTT; CDR3 protein: CASSLAGDSNQPQHF
J gene: TRBJ1-1; D gene: .; V gene: TRBV12-3/TRBV12-4; clone size: few; CDR3 DNA: TGTGCCAGCAGTTTCGTCGGGGTCGATGAAGCTTTCTTT; CDR3 protein: CASSFVGVDEAFF
J gene: TRBJ1-2; D gene: TRBD1; V gene: TRBV28; clone size: few; CDR3 DNA: TGTGCCAGCAGTGAAGACAGGGGAAGCGGCTACACCTTC; CDR3 protein: CASSEDRGSGYTF
J gene: TRBJ2-7; D gene: TRBD1; V gene: TRBV9; clone size: .; CDR3 DNA: TGTGCCAGCAGCAATCCCGGACAGGACCTGGACTACGAGCAGTACTTC; CDR3 protein: CASSNPGQDLDYEQYF